The entry below describes one T cell receptor beta chain. Its antigen remains undetermined. There are no base qualities to consult, and no much larger clone falls within one base. The data were obtained in a study of blood T cell repertoires in COVID-19 (dated by TCRdb to between 2020 and 2021). Concerning the study at large: Samples from collaborators originated in the United States, Italy and Spain and spanned both the acute and convalescent phases of COVID-19. Deeply sampled blood TCRbeta repertoires from subjects exposed to, actively infected with, or recovered from COVID-19 were included in the dataset. The repertoires were made available in a free public database intended to serve as a resource for research on the immune response to SARS-CoV-2. The material from the prospective study consisted of cDNA or gDNA derived from T cells, B-cell-depleted T cells, or PBMCs. Samples came from the ongoing ImmuneRACE study (first 160 participants) plus 1,254 subjects from 6 global collaborators. A de-identified subject ID, COVID-19 status, age in years and sex were almost always included in the sample metadata. Where HLA class I and class II types were available, the types were taken from metadata supplied by the sample provider, not from assay-based typing.

The collaborating institutions used their own protocols to collect whole blood in K2EDTA tubes. For TCRbeta analysis, collaborators shipped samples as frozen whole blood, isolated PBMCs, or DNA extracted from either of those sample types. CDR1 and CDR2 were assigned from the germline V gene as MDHEN and SYDVKM. Trimming costs V 6 bases and J 3 bases, and their ends lie 11 bases apart. The CDR3 goes from the cysteine to the phenylalanine over 13 residues. CDR3 DNA is the only sequence kept; it has 39 bases, read in frame from the first base. The immunoSEQ Assay, a bias-controlled multiplex PCR, was used to amplify TCRbeta CDR3 regions from genomic DNA. On the authors' methods: Nucleated cell counts per sample were estimated from amplification of reference gene primers within the assay. Sequence reads were collapsed and filtered to measure the absolute abundance of every unique TCRbeta CDR3 rearrangement. For each sample, productive Simpson clonality was calculated by taking the square root of Simpson's diversity index across productive rearrangements. TCRdb mirrors the immuneACCESS table, restricted to in-frame sequences. Some clones are absent from its copies; in checked studies, under half trace to an unresolved V gene, and the reason for the others is unknown. The V and J calls and the clone size are those of that table, but D and trimming were determined from the DNA. The sample includes roughly 62,000 clones, with around 90% observed a single time. The ten top clones hold around 9.1% of the sample.

Findings and caveats that apply to the study as a whole: How much clinical and demographic metadata was included differed by source and by participant, and the metadata was provided uncurated.

The rearrangement combines TRBV28 with TRBJ1-1; no D gene is confidently identified. The clonotype was recovered from a human donor with acute or convalescent COVID-19. The donor label of this sample is uncertain. Material for sequencing was peripheral blood. CDR3 sequence: CASRGWVDTEAFF. The bases are TGTGCCAGCAGGGGCTGGGTGGACACTGAAGCTTTCTTT.